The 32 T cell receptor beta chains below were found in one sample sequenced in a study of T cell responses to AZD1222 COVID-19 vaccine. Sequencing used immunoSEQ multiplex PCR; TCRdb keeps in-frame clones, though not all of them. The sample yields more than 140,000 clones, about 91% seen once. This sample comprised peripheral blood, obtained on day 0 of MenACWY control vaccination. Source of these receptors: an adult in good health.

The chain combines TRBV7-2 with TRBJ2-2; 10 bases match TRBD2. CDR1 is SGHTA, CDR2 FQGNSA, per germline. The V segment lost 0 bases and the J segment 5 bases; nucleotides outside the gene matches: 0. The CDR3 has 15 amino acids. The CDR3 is CASSLASGRTGELFF. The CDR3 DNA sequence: TGTGCCAGCAGCTTAGCTAGCGGGAGGACCGGGGAGCTGTTTTTT.

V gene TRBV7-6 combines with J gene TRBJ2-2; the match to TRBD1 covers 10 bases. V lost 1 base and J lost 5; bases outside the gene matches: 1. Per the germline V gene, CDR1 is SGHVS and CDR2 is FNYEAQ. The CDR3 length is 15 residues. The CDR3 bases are TGTGCCAGCAGCTTAGGGGACAGGGGAACCGGGGAGCTGTTTTTT. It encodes CASSLGDRGTGELFF.

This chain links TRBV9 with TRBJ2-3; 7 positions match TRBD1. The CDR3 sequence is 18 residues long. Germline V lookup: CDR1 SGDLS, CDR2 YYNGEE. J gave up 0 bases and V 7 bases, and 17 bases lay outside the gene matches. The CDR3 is CASSSPLTGTASTDTQYF. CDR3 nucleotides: TGTGCCAGCTCCTCACCCCTGACCGGGACAGCTAGCACAGATACGCAGTATTTT.

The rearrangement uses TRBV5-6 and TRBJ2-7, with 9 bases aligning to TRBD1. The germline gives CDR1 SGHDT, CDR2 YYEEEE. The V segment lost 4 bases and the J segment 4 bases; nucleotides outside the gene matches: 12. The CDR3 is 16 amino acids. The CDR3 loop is CASSAMPGQGPYEQYF. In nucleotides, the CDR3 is TGTGCCAGCAGCGCTATGCCGGGACAGGGTCCATACGAGCAGTACTTC. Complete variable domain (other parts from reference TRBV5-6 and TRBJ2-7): DAGVTQSPTHLIKTRGQQVTLRCSPKSGHDTVSWYQQALGQGPQFIFQYYEEEERQRGNFPDRFSGHQFPNYSSELNVNALLLGDSALYLCASSAMPGQGPYEQYFGPGTRLTVT.

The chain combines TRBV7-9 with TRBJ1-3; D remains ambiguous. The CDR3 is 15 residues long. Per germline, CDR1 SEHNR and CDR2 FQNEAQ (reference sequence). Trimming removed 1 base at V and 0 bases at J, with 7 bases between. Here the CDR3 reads CASSLDASSGNTIYF. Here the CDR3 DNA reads TGTGCCAGCAGCTTAGACGCGAGCTCTGGAAACACCATATATTTT.

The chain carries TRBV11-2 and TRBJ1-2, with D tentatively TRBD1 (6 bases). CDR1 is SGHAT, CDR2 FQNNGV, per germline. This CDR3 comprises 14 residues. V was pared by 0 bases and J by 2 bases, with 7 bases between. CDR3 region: CASSLDRGNYGYTF. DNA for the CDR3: TGTGCCAGCAGCTTAGACAGGGGAAACTATGGCTACACCTTC.

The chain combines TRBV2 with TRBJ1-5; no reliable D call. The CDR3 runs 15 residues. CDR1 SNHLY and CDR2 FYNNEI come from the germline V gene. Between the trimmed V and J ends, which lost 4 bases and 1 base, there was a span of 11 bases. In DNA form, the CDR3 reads TGTGCCAGCAGTGCTAGAGGGATCAGCAATCAGCCCCAGCATTTT. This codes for CASSARGISNQPQHF.

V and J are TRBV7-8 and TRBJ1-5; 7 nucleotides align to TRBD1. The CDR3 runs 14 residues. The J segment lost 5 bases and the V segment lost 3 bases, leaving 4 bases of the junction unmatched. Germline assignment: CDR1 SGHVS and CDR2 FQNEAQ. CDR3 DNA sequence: TGTGCCAGCAGCTTGGGGGACAGCTATCAGCCCCAGCATTTT. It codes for CASSLGDSYQPQHF.

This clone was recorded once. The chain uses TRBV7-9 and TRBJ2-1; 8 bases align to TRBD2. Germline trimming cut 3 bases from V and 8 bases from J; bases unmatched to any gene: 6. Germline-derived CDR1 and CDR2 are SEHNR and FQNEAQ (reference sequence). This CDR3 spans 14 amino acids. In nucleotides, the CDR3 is TGTGCCAGCAGCTTCGCTAGCGGGTCCGATGAGCAGTTCTTC. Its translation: CASSFASGSDEQFF.

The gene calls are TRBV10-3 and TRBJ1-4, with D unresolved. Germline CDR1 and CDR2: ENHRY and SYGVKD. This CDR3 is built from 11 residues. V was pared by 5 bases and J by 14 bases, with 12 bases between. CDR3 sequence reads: CAISSGVELFF. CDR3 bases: TGTGCCATCAGTAGTGGGGTAGAGCTGTTTTTT.

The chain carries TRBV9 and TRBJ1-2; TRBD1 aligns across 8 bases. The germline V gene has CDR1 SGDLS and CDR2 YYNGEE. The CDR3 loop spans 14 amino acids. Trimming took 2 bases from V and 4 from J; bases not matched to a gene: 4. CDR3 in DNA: TGTGCCAGCAGCGTGGCTCAGGGGGCCTATGGCTACACCTTC. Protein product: CASSVAQGAYGYTF.

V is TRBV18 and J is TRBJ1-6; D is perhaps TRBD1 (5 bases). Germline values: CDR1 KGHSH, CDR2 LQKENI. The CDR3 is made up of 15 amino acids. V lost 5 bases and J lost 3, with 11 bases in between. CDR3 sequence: CASSVQGFYNSPLHF. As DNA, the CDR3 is TGTGCCAGCTCAGTCCAGGGATTCTATAATTCACCCCTCCACTTT.

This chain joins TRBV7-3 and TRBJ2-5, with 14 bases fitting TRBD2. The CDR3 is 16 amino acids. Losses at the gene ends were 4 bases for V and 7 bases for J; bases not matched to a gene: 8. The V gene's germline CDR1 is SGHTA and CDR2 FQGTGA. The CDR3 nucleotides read TGTGCCAGCAGCTCGGGACTAGCGGGGGCGGTCATGACCCAGTACTTC. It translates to CASSSGLAGAVMTQYF.

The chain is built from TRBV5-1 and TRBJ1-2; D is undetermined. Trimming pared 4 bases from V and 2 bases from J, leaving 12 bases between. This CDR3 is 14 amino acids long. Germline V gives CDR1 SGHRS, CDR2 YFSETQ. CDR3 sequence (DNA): TGCGCCAGCAGCCTAGGACCGGGAAACTATGGCTACACCTTC. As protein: CASSLGPGNYGYTF.

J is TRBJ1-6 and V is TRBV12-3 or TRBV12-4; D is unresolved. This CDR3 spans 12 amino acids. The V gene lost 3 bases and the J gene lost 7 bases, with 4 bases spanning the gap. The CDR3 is CASSFPNSPLHF. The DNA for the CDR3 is TGTGCCAGCAGTTTCCCGAATTCACCCCTCCACTTT.

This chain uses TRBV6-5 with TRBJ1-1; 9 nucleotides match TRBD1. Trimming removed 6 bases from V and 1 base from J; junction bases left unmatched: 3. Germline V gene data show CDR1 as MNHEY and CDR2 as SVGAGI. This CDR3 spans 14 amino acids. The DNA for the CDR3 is TGTGCCAGCAGACAGGGGGCAGGGAACACTGAAGCTTTCTTT. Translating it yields CASRQGAGNTEAFF.

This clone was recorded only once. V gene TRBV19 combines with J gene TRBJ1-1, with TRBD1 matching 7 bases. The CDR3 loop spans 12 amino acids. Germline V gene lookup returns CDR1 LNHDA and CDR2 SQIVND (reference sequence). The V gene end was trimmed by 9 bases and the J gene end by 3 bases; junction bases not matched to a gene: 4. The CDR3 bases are TGTGCCAGCTGGGACAGCCACACTGAAGCTTTCTTT. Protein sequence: CASWDSHTEAFF.

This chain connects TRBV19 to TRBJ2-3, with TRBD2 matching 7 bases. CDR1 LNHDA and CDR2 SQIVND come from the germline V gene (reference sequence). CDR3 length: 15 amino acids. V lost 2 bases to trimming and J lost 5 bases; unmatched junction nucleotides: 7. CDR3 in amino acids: CASSIFAGEGDTQYF. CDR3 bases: TGTGCCAGTAGTATATTTGCGGGGGAGGGAGATACGCAGTATTTT. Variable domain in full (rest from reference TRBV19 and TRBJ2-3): DGGITQSPKYLFRKEGQNVTLSCEQNLNHDAMYWYRQDPGQGLRLIYYSQIVNDFQKGDIAEGYSVSREKKESFPLTVTSAQKNPTAFYLCASSIFAGEGDTQYFGPGTRLTVL.

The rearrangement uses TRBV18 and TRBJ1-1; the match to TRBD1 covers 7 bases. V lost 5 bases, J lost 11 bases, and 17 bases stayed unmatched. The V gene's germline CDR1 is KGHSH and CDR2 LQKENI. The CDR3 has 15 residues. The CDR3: CASSIPGQKTLGAFF. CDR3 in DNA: TGTGCCAGCTCAATCCCGGGACAGAAGACTCTCGGGGCTTTCTTT.

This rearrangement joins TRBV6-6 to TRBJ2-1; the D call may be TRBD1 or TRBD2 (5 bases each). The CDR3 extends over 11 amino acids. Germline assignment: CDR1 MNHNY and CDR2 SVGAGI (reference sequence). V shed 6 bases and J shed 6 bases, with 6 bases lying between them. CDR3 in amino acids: CASRRGNEQFF. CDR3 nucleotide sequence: TGTGCCAGCAGGAGGGGCAATGAGCAGTTCTTC.

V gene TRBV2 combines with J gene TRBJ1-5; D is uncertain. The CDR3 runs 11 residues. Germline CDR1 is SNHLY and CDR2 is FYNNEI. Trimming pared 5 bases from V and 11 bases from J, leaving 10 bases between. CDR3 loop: CASSQDTAQHF. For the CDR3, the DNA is TGTGCCAGCAGTCAAGACACAGCCCAGCATTTT.

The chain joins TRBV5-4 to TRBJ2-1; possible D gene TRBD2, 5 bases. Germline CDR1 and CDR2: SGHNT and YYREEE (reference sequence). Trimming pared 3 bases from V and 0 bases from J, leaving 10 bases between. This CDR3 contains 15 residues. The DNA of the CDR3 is TGTGCCAGCAGCTCGGACTGGGGCTCCTACAATGAGCAGTTCTTC. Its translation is CASSSDWGSYNEQFF.

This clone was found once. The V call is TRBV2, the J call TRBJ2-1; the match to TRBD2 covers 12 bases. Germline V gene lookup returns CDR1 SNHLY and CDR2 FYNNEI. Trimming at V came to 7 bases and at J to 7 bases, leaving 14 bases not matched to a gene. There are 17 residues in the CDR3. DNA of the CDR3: TGTGCCAGCACGCCGGGGCTAGCGGGAGGGCCGTGGAATGAGCAGTTCTTC. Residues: CASTPGLAGGPWNEQFF.

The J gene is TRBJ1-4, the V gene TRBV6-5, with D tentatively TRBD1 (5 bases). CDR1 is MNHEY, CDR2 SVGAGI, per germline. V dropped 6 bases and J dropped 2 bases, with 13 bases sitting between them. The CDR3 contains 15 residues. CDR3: CASSPSWGTNEKLFF. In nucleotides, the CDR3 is TGTGCCAGCAGCCCCTCATGGGGGACTAATGAAAAACTGTTTTTT.

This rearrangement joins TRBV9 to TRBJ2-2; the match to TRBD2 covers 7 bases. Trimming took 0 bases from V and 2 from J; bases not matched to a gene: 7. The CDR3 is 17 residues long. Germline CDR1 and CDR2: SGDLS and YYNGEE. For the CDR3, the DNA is TGTGCCAGCAGCGTAGACGGCGGGAGAGGAAACACCGGGGAGCTGTTTTTT. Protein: CASSVDGGRGNTGELFF.

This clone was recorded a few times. CDR3 bases: TGTGCCAGTGGCGGGGAGGGAGGAAGCGATTCACCCCTCCACTTT. Protein sequence: CASGGEGGSDSPLHF. The gene calls are TRBV19 and TRBJ1-6; D gene uncertain. Germline V gives CDR1 LNHDA, CDR2 SQIVND (reference sequence). V lost 8 bases and J lost 8, with 19 bases in between. The CDR3 loop spans 15 amino acids.

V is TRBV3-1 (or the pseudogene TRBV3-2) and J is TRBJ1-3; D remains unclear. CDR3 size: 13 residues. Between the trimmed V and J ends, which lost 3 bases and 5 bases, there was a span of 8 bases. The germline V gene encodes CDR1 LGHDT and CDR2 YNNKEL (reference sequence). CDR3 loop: CASSHDRRNTIYF. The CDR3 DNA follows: TGTGCCAGCAGCCACGACCGGAGAAACACCATATATTTT.

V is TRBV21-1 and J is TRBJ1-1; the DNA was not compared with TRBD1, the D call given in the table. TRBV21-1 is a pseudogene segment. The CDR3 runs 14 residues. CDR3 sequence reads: CARMRTGGNTEAFF. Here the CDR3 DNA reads TGTGCCAGGATGCGGACAGGGGGGAACACTGAAGCTTTCTTT.

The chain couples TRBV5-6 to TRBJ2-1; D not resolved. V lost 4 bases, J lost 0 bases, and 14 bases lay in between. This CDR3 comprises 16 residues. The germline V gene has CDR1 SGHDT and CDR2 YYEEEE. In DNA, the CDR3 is TGTGCCAGCAGCAATATCGCGGAGTCCTCCTACAATGAGCAGTTCTTC. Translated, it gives CASSNIAESSYNEQFF.

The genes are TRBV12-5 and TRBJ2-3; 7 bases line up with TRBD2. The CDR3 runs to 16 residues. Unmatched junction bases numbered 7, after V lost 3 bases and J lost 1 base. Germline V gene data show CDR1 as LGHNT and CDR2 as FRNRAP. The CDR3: CASGFISGRGTDTQYF. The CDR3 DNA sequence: TGTGCTAGTGGTTTTATCTCAGGGAGGGGCACAGATACGCAGTATTTT.

CDR3 sequence reads: CASTPWGGGGTGELFF. DNA for the CDR3: TGCGCCAGCACCCCCTGGGGCGGAGGAGGGACCGGGGAGCTGTTTTTT. V is TRBV5-1 and J is TRBJ2-2, with D maybe TRBD2 (6 bases). V was pared by 6 bases and J by 5 bases, with 20 bases between. The CDR3 has 16 residues. The germline gives CDR1 SGHRS, CDR2 YFSETQ.

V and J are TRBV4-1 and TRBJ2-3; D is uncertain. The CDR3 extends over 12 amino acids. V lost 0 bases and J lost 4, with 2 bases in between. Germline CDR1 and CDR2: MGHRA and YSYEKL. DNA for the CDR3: TGCGCCAGCAGCCAAGAAGCAGATACGCAGTATTTT. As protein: CASSQEADTQYF.